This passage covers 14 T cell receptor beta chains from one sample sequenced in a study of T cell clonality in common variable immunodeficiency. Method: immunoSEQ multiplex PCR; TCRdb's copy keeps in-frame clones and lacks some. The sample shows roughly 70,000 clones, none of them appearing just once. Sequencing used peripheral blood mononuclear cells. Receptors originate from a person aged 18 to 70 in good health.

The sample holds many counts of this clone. The CDR3 loop is CASGLVLGRGRMNTEAFF. CDR3 bases read: TGTGCTAGTGGTTTGGTACTGGGCAGGGGGAGGATGAACACTGAA. The chain has TRBV12-5 and TRBJ1-1, with TRBD1 identical over 7 bases. The CDR3 end falls 3 residues outside the read, so it is completed with the germline J gene. Germline assignment: CDR1 LGHNT and CDR2 FRNRAP. The trim removed 0 bases at V and 0 bases at J, leaving 10 bases unmatched. CDR3 size: 18 residues.

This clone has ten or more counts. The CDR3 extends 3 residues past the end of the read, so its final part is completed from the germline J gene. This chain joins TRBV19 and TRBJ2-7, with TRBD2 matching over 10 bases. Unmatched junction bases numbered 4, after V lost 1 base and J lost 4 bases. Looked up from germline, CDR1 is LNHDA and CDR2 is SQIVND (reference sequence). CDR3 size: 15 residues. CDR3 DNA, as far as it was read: TGTGCCAGTAGTATAGGTTTGACTAGCGGGTACGAG. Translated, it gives CASSIGLTSGYE. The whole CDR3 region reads CASSIGLTSGYEQYF.

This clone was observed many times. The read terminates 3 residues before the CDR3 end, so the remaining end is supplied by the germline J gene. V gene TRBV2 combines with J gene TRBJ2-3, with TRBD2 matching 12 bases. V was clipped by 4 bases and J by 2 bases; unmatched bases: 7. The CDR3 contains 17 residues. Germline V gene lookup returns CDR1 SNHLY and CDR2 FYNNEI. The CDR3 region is CASSARLAGDFTDTQYF. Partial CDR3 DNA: TGTGCCAGCAGTGCCAGACTAGCGGGGGACTTCACAGATACG.

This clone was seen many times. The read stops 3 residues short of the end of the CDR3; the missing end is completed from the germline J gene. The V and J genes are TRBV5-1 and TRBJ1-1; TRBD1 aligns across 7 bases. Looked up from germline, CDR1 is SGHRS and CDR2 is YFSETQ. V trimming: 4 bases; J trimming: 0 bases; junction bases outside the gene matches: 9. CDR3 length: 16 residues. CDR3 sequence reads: CASSTGTVLMNTEAFF. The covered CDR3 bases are TGCGCCAGCAGCACCGGGACAGTTCTCATGAACACTGAA.

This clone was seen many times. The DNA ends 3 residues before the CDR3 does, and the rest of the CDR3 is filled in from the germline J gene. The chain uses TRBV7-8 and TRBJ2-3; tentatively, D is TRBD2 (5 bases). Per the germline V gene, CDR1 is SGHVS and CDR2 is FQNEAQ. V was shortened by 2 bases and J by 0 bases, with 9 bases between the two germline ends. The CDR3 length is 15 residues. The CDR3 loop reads CASSLRASSTDTQYF. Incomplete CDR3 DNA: TGTGCCAGCAGCTTACGAGCTAGCAGCACAGATACG.

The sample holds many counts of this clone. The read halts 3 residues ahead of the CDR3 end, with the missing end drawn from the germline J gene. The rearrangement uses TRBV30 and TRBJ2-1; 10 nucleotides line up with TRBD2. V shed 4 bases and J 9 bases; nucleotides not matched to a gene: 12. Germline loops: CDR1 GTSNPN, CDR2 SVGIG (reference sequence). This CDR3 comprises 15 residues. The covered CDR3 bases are TGTGCCTGGAAGGCCCGACAGCGGGGGGGCGGTGAG. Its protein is CAWKARQRGGGE. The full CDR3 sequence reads CAWKARQRGGGEQFF.

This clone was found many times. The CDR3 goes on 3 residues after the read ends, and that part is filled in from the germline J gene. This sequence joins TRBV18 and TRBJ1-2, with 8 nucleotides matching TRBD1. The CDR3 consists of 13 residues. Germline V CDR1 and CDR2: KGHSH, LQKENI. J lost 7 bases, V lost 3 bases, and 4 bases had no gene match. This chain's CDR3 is CASSPDRGLGYTF. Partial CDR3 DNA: TGTGCCAGCTCACCTGACAGGGGACTTGGC.

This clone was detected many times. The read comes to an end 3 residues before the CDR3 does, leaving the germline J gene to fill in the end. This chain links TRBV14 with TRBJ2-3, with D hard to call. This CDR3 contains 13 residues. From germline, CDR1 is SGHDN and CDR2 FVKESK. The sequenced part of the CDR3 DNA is TGTGCCAGCAGCCAAGATCGTTCTACCACG. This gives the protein CASSQDRSTT. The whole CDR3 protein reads CASSQDRSTTQYF.

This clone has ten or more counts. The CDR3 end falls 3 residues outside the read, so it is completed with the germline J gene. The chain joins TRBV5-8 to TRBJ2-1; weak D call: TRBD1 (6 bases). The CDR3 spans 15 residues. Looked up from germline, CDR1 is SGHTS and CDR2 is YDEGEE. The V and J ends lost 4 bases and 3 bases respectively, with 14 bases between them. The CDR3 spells CASSPATGNYNEQFF. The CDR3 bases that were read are TGTGCCAGCAGCCCAGCAACAGGGAACTACAATGAG.

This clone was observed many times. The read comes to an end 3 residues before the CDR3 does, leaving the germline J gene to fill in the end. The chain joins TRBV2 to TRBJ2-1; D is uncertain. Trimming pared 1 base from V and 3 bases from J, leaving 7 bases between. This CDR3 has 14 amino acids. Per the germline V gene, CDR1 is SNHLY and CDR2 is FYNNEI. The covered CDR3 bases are TGTGCCAGCAGTGAAGTGGCAGTCTACAATGAG. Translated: CASSEVAVYNE. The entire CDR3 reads CASSEVAVYNEQFF.

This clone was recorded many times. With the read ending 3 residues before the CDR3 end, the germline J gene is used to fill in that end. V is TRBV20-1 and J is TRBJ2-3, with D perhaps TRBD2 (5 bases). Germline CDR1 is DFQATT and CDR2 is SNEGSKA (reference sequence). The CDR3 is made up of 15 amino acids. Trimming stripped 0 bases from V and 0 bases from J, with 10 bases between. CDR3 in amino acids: CSAREIALSTDTQYF. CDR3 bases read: TGCAGTGCTAGAGAAATAGCGCTCAGCACAGATACG.

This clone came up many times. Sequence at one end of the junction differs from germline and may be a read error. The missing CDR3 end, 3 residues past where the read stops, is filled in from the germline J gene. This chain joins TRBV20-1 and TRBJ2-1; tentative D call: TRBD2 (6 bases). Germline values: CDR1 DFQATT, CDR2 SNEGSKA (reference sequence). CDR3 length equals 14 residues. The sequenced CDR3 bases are TGCAGTGCCGGAGAACTAGCAGACTACGATGAG. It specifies CSAGELADYDE. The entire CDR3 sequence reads CSAGELADYDEQFF.

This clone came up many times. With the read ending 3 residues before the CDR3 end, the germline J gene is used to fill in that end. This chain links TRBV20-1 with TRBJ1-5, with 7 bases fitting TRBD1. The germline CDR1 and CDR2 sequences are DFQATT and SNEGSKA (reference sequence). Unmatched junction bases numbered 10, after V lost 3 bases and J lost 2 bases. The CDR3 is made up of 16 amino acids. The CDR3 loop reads CSASPRSTGGNQPQHF. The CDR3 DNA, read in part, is TGCAGTGCTAGTCCCCGAAGTACAGGGGGCAATCAGCCC.

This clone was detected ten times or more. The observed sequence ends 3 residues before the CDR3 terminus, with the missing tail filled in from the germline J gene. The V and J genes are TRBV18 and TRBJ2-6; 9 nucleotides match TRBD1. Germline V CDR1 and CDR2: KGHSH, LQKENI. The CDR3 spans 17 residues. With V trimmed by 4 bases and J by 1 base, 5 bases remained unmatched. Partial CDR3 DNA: TGTGCCAGCTCACGGACAGGGGACCAATCTGGGGCCAACGTC. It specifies CASSRTGDQSGANV. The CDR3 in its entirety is CASSRTGDQSGANVLTF.